This T cell receptor beta chain was profiled in a study of CD8+CD57+ T cells in acquired aplastic anemia. Whole-study findings and limits: Overlapping CD8+ CDR3 repertoires of patients and controls contained some 27 shared sequences.

It was genomic DNA that served as the template for profiling TCR beta VDJ and CDR3. TCRdb analysed the reads with MiXCR anew, one entry per CDR3 protein. This table has hundreds of thousands of distinct CDR3 sequences, about half appearing once. This clonotype showed up just a few times. What it recognizes is unknown. The germline V and J ends were trimmed by 2 bases and 0 bases, with 10 bases remaining between them. CDR1 and CDR2 from the germline V gene are SGHTA and FQGTGA. The CDR3 totals 15 residues. Whoever was chosen for sequencing had shown CD8+CD57+ cell expansion by flow cytometry. The source of this sequence is a human donor with aplastic anemia. The chain joins TRBV7-3 to TRBJ2-5, with a weak D call TRBD2 (6 bases). What was sequenced was sorted CD4+, CD8+, or CD8+CD57+ T cells (not recorded which) from PBMCs. The CDR3 DNA reads TGTGCCAGCAGCTTACTGGGGGGAGACCAAGAGACCCAGTACTTC. Translation gives CASSLLGGDQETQYF.